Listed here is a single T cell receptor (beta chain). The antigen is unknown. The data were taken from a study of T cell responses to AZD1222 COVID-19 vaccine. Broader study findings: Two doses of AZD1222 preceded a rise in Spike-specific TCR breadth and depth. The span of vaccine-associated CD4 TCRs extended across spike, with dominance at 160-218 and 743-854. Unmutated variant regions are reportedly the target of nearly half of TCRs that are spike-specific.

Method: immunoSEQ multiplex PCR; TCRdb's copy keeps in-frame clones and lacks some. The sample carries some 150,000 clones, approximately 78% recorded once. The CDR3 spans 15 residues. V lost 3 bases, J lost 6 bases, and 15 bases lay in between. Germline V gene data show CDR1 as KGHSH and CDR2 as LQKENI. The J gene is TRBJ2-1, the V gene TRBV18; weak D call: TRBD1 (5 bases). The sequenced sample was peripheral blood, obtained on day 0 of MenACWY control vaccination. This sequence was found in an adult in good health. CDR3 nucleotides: TGTGCCAGCTCACCGGGGCTTAGTGAGCTCAATGAGCAGTTCTTC. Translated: CASSPGLSELNEQFF. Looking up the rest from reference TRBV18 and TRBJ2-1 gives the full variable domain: NAGVMQNPRHLVRRRGQEARLRCSPMKGHSHVYWYRQLPEEGLKFMVYLQKENIIDESGMPKERFSAEFPKEGPSILRIQQVVRGDSAAYFCASSPGLSELNEQFFGPGTRLTVL.